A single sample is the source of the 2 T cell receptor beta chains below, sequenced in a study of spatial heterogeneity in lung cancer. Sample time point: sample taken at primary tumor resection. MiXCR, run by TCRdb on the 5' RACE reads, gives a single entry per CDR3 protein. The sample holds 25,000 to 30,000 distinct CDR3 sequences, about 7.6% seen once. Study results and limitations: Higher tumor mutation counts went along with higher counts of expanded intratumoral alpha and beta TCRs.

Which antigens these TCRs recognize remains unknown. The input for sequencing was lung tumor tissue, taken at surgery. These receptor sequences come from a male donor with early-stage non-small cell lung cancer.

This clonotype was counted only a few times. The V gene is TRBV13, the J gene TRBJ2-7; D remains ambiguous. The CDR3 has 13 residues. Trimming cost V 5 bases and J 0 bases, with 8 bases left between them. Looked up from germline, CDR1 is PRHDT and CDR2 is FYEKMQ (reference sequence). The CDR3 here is CASSSEDSYEQYF. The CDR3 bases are TGTGCCAGCAGCAGTGAGGACTCCTACGAGCAGTACTTC.

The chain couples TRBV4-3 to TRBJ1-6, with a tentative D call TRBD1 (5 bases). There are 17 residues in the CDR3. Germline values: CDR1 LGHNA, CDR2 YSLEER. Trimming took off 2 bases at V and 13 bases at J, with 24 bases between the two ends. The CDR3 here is CASSQSSLRESLIPLHF. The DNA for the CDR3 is TGCGCCAGCAGCCAATCCTCCCTCAGGGAGTCCTTGATTCCCCTCCACTTT.